This TCR beta chain is drawn from a study of blood T cells in healthy people across ages. Study-level results: With donor CMV status unknown, expanded clonotype changes were possibly confounded. Diversity estimated from one million T cells was considered an underestimate. While age rose, TCR beta diversity per million T cells dropped in a roughly linear way.

This clonotype was detected a few times. Its antigen is not identified. Total RNA, at least 5 micrograms per sample, was extracted from PBMCs. Together with a sample-barcoded 5' primer, a J-beta primer mix was included in a second PCR lasting roughly 7 to 11 cycles. TCRdb re-analysed the 5' RACE reads in MiXCR, keeping a single row per CDR3 protein. The table has about 810,000 distinct CDR3 sequences, around 34% seen once. This CDR3 contains 15 residues. With 2 bases removed from V and 4 bases from J, the gap between germline ends came to 15 bases. Germline CDR1 and CDR2: DFQATT and SNEGSKA (reference sequence).

Source material: blood. This sequence originates from a man aged 18-30 years in good health. The chain employs TRBV20-1 and TRBJ1-5; weak D call: TRBD1 (6 bases). The CDR3 sequence: CSARQGFERNQPQHF. The CDR3 nucleotides are TGCAGTGCTAGACAGGGGTTTGAGAGGAATCAGCCCCAGCATTTT.